The 11 T cell receptor beta chains given below trace back to one sample, sequenced in a study of HIV-infected patients and healthy controls (dated 2014 in TCRdb). Follow-up blood was drawn from HIV-infected patients roughly three months, about 14 weeks, after the initiation of antiretroviral therapy. Whole blood was used without fractionating the cells, so the repertoire represented all peripheral T cells without sorting. The method behind the library was 5' RACE. For sequencing, an Illumina MiSeq was employed. Reverse transcription of approximately 500 ng RNA was performed with SuperScript III using primers directed against the alpha and beta constant regions. Separate libraries for the alpha and beta chains were generated through chain-specific third strand synthesis that incorporated multiplexing indices. The public reads were reanalyzed by TCRdb: fastp trimming at Q25, MiXCR alignment, in-frame beta chains only. Entries are consolidated by CDR3 protein sequence, retaining the most common genes and DNA. The sample has about 5,000 distinct CDR3 sequences on record, approximately 22% of them singletons. Almost 30% of the sample goes to the ten largest clones.

The sequenced sample was blood, obtained during antiretroviral therapy. Receptors were obtained from an adult with HIV infection.

This clonotype has a count of ten or more. V is TRBV6-1 and J is TRBJ2-3; 15 bases are a match to TRBD2. Trimming cost V 4 bases and J 6 bases; bases outside gene matches: 11. This CDR3 is 18 amino acids long. CDR1 and CDR2 (germline): MNHNS, SASEGT. The CDR3: CASSAQGLAGGLKDTQYF. Here the CDR3 DNA reads TGTGCCAGCAGTGCGCAAGGACTAGCGGGGGGGCTTAAGGATACGCAGTATTTT.

This clonotype was counted only a few times. The gene calls are TRBV18 and TRBJ2-3; a weak D match, TRBD2 (5 bases). Germline CDR1 reads KGHSH; CDR2 reads LQKENI. The CDR3 length is 13 residues. Trimming took off 2 bases at V and 4 bases at J, with 7 bases between the two ends. DNA for the CDR3: TGTGCCAGCTCACCAATCGGGGCAGATACGCAGTATTTT. This gives the protein CASSPIGADTQYF.

This clonotype was found a few times. The chain has TRBV7-2 and TRBJ2-5; D assignment may be TRBD1 or TRBD2 (5 bases each). Between the trimmed V and J ends, which lost 0 bases and 4 bases, there was a span of 18 bases. The CDR3 is 17 residues long. Germline values: CDR1 SGHTA, CDR2 FQGNSA. The CDR3 DNA follows: TGTGCCAGCAGCTTAGCAATACCGGGACCGAGGGCAGAGACCCAGTACTTC. This gives the protein CASSLAIPGPRAETQYF.

The chain recombines TRBV29-1 with TRBJ2-6; unclear D gene. CDR3 length: 14 residues. The ends were cut back, 6 bases at V and 3 bases at J, with 12 bases in the middle. CDR1 is SQVTM and CDR2 is ANQGSEA in the germline V gene. CDR3: CSVDSNYGANVLTF. The DNA for the CDR3 is TGCAGCGTCGATTCAAACTATGGGGCCAACGTCCTGACTTTC.

By frequency in the sample, this clonotype is medium-sized. The J gene is TRBJ1-4, the V gene TRBV4-3; TRBD1 matches at 10 bases. The germline CDR1 and CDR2 sequences are LGHNA and YSLEER. V was clipped by 4 bases and J by 5 bases; unmatched bases: 4. The CDR3 runs 15 residues. The CDR3 is CASSLKDRGNEKLFF. Written as DNA, the CDR3 is TGCGCCAGCAGCCTGAAGGACAGGGGGAATGAAAAACTGTTTTTT.

This clonotype occurred many times. The chain's CDR3 is CASSDYSPSYNEQFF. CDR3 DNA sequence: TGTGCCAGTAGTGACTATTCCCCCTCCTACAATGAGCAGTTCTTC. The chain links TRBV19 to TRBJ2-1; tentative D call: TRBD2 (5 bases). This CDR3 contains 15 residues. The ends were cut back, 5 bases at V and 0 bases at J, with 11 bases in the middle. Per germline, CDR1 LNHDA and CDR2 SQIVND (reference sequence).

This clonotype was recorded at least ten times. The V and J genes are TRBV12-3 or TRBV12-4 and TRBJ2-1; 11 nucleotides match TRBD2. V trimming: 3 bases; J trimming: 3 bases; junction bases outside the gene matches: 4. CDR3 size: 16 residues. The CDR3 nucleotides are TGTGCCAGCAGTTTTAGCGGGGGGGGAATCTACAATGAGCAGTTCTTC. This gives the protein CASSFSGGGIYNEQFF.

For this clonotype: Compared with germline, one end of the junction differs, possibly owing to a read error. The chain combines TRBV2 with TRBJ1-4, with 9 bases aligning to TRBD1. The germline CDR1 and CDR2 sequences are SNHLY and FYNNEI. This CDR3 comprises 15 residues. This chain's CDR3 is CARSESGQGREKLFF. CDR3 DNA: TGTGCCAGAAGTGAATCGGGACAGGGAAGGGAAAAACTGTTTTTT.

This clonotype is classed as medium-sized. J is TRBJ2-1 and V is TRBV7-9, with 12 nucleotides matching TRBD1. The CDR3 sequence is 16 residues long. Per germline, CDR1 SEHNR and CDR2 FQNEAQ (reference sequence). The junction had 10 bases not matched to a gene; V was cut back by 5 bases and J by 8 bases. CDR3 sequence: CASSRGDRGLNDEQFF. DNA for the CDR3: TGTGCCAGCAGCCGGGGGGACAGGGGGCTTAACGATGAGCAGTTCTTC.

About this clonotype itself: This may be a read error: a much more frequent sequence differs by one nucleotide. This chain uses TRBV11-3 with TRBJ2-6, with D unclear. Deletions cut 5 bases from V and 0 bases from J, with 11 bases between. CDR1 is SGHNT and CDR2 is YENEEA in the germline V gene. The CDR3 length is 16 residues. In nucleotides, the CDR3 is TGTGCCAGCAGCCATCGACTCGGCTCTGGGGCCAACGTCCTGACTTTC. Residues: CASSHRLGSGANVLTF.

This clonotype was counted once. A much larger clone is a single base away; this may be a read error. The chain uses TRBV7-2 and TRBJ2-2; TRBD1 matches 8 bases. Trimming at V came to 2 bases and at J to 13 bases, leaving 6 bases not matched to a gene. This CDR3 spans 13 amino acids. The V gene's germline CDR1 is SGHTA and CDR2 FQGNSA. The CDR3 DNA reads as TGTGCCAGCAGCTTAACCTGGGACAGGAGGCTGTTTTTT. Translation: CASSLTWDRRLFF.